The 26 T cell receptor delta chains listed next were all sequenced from one sample in a study of Vδ1+ human thymocytes. Study-level findings and limits: Highly polyclonal TRG and TRD repertoires with Gaussian CDR3 length distributions appeared in thymus.

No antigen has been assigned to these receptors. Extracted RNA was reverse transcribed into cDNA. Multiplex PCR used pooled V-gene forward primers and a constant-region reverse primer to amplify CDR3s. TCRdb re-called the multiplex PCR reads through CATT. Found here are tens of thousands of delta-chain clones, around a sixth of them singletons; the top ten hold under 0.55%. The source material was Vdelta1+ gamma-delta thymocytes from the thymus. Documented subset: FACS-sorted CD3+ TCRalphabeta- TCRVdelta1+ TCRVdelta2- thymocytes. The receptors were gathered from a boy in the first two years of life who had congenital heart surgery.

The rearrangement uses TRDV1 and TRDJ1; possibly TRDD3 for D (5 bases). This CDR3 region has 22 residues. The germline V gene has CDR1 TSWWSYY and CDR2 QGS. V was cut by 0 bases and J by 0 bases, with 29 bases left in between. The CDR3 protein is CALGELSRFSPGGIDYTDKLIF. The CDR3, as DNA: TGTGCTCTTGGGGAACTATCCCGGTTTAGTCCGGGGGGTATCGATTACACCGATAAACTCATCTTT.

The rearrangement uses TRDV1 and TRDJ1; D is possibly TRDD3 (6 bases). The germline V and J ends were trimmed by 2 bases and 2 bases, with 12 bases remaining between them. The CDR3 extends over 15 amino acids. CDR1 and CDR2 (germline): TSWWSYY, QGS. This chain's CDR3 is CALGELGWGTDKLIF. CDR3 sequence (DNA): TGTGCTCTTGGGGAATTAGGGTGGGGGACCGATAAACTCATCTTT.

This clone was picked up a small number of times. V usage is TRDV1 and J usage is TRDJ1; possibly TRDD2 for D (5 bases). Germline V gene lookup returns CDR1 TSWWSYY and CDR2 QGS. CDR3 size: 15 residues. Deletions cut 3 bases from V and 10 bases from J, with 21 bases between. The CDR3 DNA follows: TGTGCTCTTGGGGATCTTCCCGGCTCAAGAAGTCCACTCATCTTT. Translated: CALGDLPGSRSPLIF.

The V call is TRDV1, the J call TRDJ1; the D gene is possibly TRDD3 (5 bases). The CDR3 spans 14 residues. With 3 bases removed from V and 2 bases from J, the gap between germline ends came to 10 bases. CDR1 is TSWWSYY and CDR2 is QGS in the germline V gene. CDR3 coding DNA: TGTGCTCTTGGGGATCTCTGGGAAACCGATAAACTCATCTTT. Translating gives CALGDLWETDKLIF.

This clone came up a few times. The rearrangement links TRDV1 to TRDJ1; the D is unclear. The CDR3 runs to 16 residues. CDR1 is TSWWSYY, CDR2 QGS, per germline. V was shortened by 0 bases and J by 6 bases, with 17 bases between the two germline ends. The CDR3 spells CALGELFVPPDHKLIF. CDR3 DNA sequence: TGTGCTCTTGGGGAACTGTTTGTTCCGCCGGATCATAAACTCATCTTT.

The chain links TRDV1 to TRDJ1; D is perhaps TRDD3 (6 bases). Per the germline V gene, CDR1 is TSWWSYY and CDR2 is QGS. The CDR3 extends over 15 amino acids. Between the trimmed V and J ends, which lost 1 base and 5 bases, there was a span of 14 bases. DNA of the CDR3: TGTGCTCTTGGGGAACAGGATCGGGGGAGGGATAAACTCATCTTT. Protein sequence: CALGEQDRGRDKLIF.

Turning to this clone: Sequence at one end of the junction differs from germline and may be a read error. The same CDR3 is also encoded by other DNA sequences in this sample. This chain connects TRDV2 to TRDJ1; D is undetermined. There are 15 residues in the CDR3. Germline V gives CDR1 GEAIGNYY, CDR2 EKD. In DNA, the CDR3 is TGTGCTTGTGCACCTGACTGCGAGGACACCGATAAACTCATCTTT. Amino acid sequence: CACAPDCEDTDKLIF.

The J gene is TRDJ1, the V gene TRDV1; tentatively, D is TRDD3 (6 bases). From germline, CDR1 is TSWWSYY and CDR2 QGS. This CDR3 spans 16 amino acids. V lost 3 bases, J lost 7 bases, and 21 bases lay in between. Here the CDR3 DNA reads TGTGCTCTTGGGGAGGGCCCCAGTACTGGGAAGGGTAAACTCATCTTT. This codes for CALGEGPSTGKGKLIF.

This clone appeared a few times. The genes are TRDV1 and TRDJ2; 8 bases are a match to TRDD3. Losses at the gene ends were 1 base for V and 0 bases for J; bases not matched to a gene: 16. Germline loops: CDR1 TSWWSYY, CDR2 QGS. The CDR3 consists of 21 residues. CDR3 nucleotides: TGTGCTCTTGGGGAACCGGGACCCCCTGGGGGACGTCTAGCTTTGACAGCACAACTCTTCTTT. Protein: CALGEPGPPGGRLALTAQLFF.

The chain joins TRDV1 to TRDJ1; D might be TRDD1 or TRDD3, each matching 5 bases. The CDR3 spans 20 residues. CDR1 TSWWSYY and CDR2 QGS come from the germline V gene. Trimming shortened V by 3 bases and J by 0 bases, and 26 bases separated the two germline ends. The CDR3 bases are TGTGCTCTTGGGGACTCGATTAAATACGGAGGGGAGGCGTACACCGATAAACTCATCTTT. This gives the protein CALGDSIKYGGEAYTDKLIF.

This clone was counted between two and nine times. The chain combines TRDV1 with TRDJ1; 11 bases are a match to TRDD3. V lost 4 bases to trimming and J lost 0 bases; unmatched junction nucleotides: 22. CDR1 TSWWSYY and CDR2 QGS come from the germline V gene. This CDR3 region has 22 residues. The CDR3 bases are TGTGCTCTTGGGGTGGCCGATCTTTCTCAACAGCCTGGGGGATACTACACCGATAAACTCATCTTT. It yields the protein CALGVADLSQQPGGYYTDKLIF.

The genes are TRDV3 and TRDJ1, with TRDD3 as a possible D gene (5 bases). This CDR3 contains 19 residues. V lost 2 bases and J 0 bases, leaving 28 bases between the germline ends. Germline CDR1 is TVYSNPD and CDR2 is GDNSRS (reference sequence). The CDR3 is CAFVGMSIGPGTYTDKLIF. The CDR3 DNA is TGTGCCTTTGTGGGAATGTCCATTGGTCCTGGGACGTACACCGATAAACTCATCTTT.

This clone was detected a few times. This sample also contains other DNA sequences that code for the same CDR3. The chain links TRDV1 to TRDJ1; 9 bases fit TRDD3. V gave up 0 bases and J gave up 0 bases; unmatched junction bases: 29. CDR3 length: 25 amino acids. From germline, CDR1 is TSWWSYY and CDR2 QGS. CDR3 region: CALGELYPLIPTGLGDRAYTDKLIF. CDR3 bases: TGTGCTCTTGGGGAACTTTACCCCCTGATTCCTACTGGATTGGGGGATAGAGCGTACACCGATAAACTCATCTTT.

The chain employs TRDV1 and TRDJ1; 8 positions agree with TRDD3. This CDR3 region has 22 residues. V lost 0 bases to trimming and J lost 1 base; unmatched junction nucleotides: 22. In germline, CDR1 is TSWWSYY, CDR2 QGS. Here the CDR3 reads CALGELAFPRAHWGDGTDKLIF. The CDR3 DNA follows: TGTGCTCTTGGGGAACTAGCCTTCCCGAGGGCACACTGGGGGGATGGCACCGATAAACTCATCTTT.

The chain links TRDV1 to TRDJ1; 12 bases agree with TRDD3. Germline values: CDR1 TSWWSYY, CDR2 QGS. This CDR3 has 27 amino acids. Trimming took 2 bases from V and 0 from J; bases not matched to a gene: 34. This chain's CDR3 is CALGEVVFFSSQVLGDTVNAYTDKLIF. The CDR3 nucleotides read TGTGCTCTTGGGGAAGTTGTGTTTTTCTCCTCCCAGGTACTGGGGGATACCGTAAACGCCTACACCGATAAACTCATCTTT.

This clone was detected only a few times. The chain employs TRDV1 and TRDJ1, with TRDD3 as a possible D gene (6 bases). From germline, CDR1 is TSWWSYY and CDR2 QGS. Trimming pared 0 bases from V and 0 bases from J, leaving 20 bases between. The CDR3 has 19 amino acids. The DNA of the CDR3 is TGTGCTCTTGGGGAACTTGGATACTACGGGTTCCGGTACACCGATAAACTCATCTTT. Amino acids: CALGELGYYGFRYTDKLIF.

The chain is built from TRDV1 and TRDJ1; TRDD3 matches 12 bases. V was pared by 2 bases and J by 1 base, with 29 bases of the junction left unmatched. Germline V gives CDR1 TSWWSYY, CDR2 QGS. The CDR3 is 25 amino acids. This CDR3 is CALGEYLPFPPGRWGIRKGTDKLIF. In nucleotides, the CDR3 is TGTGCTCTTGGGGAATATCTCCCCTTCCCGCCCGGTCGCTGGGGGATACGCAAGGGCACCGATAAACTCATCTTT.

J is TRDJ1 and V is TRDV1; 8 bases match TRDD3. The V segment lost 0 bases and the J segment 2 bases; nucleotides outside the gene matches: 14. Germline V gene sequence: CDR1 TSWWSYY, CDR2 QGS. This CDR3 comprises 19 residues. The CDR3 sequence is CALGELGPYWGYPTDKLIF. The CDR3, as DNA: TGTGCTCTTGGGGAACTTGGCCCGTACTGGGGATACCCGACCGATAAACTCATCTTT.

The gene calls are TRDV1 and TRDJ1; 11 bases are a match to TRDD3. Germline CDR1 is TSWWSYY and CDR2 is QGS. The V and J ends lost 0 bases and 11 bases, in that order; junction bases with no gene match: 23. The CDR3 has 20 residues. CDR3 DNA sequence: TGTGCTCTTGGGGAACTAGTAGCGAATCGGCCATTTTACTGGGGGATAAGGCTCATCTTT. Translating gives CALGELVANRPFYWGIRLIF.

The genes are TRDV1 and TRDJ1, with 7 bases matching TRDD3. Germline lookup yields CDR1 TSWWSYY and CDR2 QGS. V lost 0 bases and J lost 13; bases outside the gene matches: 20. The CDR3 sequence is 17 residues long. The CDR3 bases are TGTGCTCTTGGGGAACTCGGCCCCCCTCCGGGGGATTTAGAACCCATCTTT. This translates into CALGELGPPPGDLEPIF.

The chain couples TRDV1 to TRDJ1; TRDD3 matches 9 bases. The CDR3 runs to 21 residues. Trimming removed 1 base from V and 3 bases from J; junction bases left unmatched: 21. The germline gives CDR1 TSWWSYY, CDR2 QGS. The CDR3 region is CALGERRASPTCWGIPDKLIF. The CDR3 DNA reads as TGTGCTCTTGGGGAACGAAGGGCCTCTCCTACGTGCTGGGGGATCCCCGATAAACTCATCTTT.

The chain has TRDV1 and TRDJ1, with D perhaps TRDD2 (6 bases). Per the germline V gene, CDR1 is TSWWSYY and CDR2 is QGS. The CDR3 extends over 26 amino acids. The V end was cut by 1 base, the J end by 0 bases, with 42 bases between. DNA for the CDR3: TGTGCTCTTGGGGAACCCCGTGGGGTAGGTTCTCCTACCTCTAACCCGGGGGTCCGGTACACCGATAAACTCATCTTT. It is translated as CALGEPRGVGSPTSNPGVRYTDKLIF.

The table lists this clone with a few counts. The chain combines TRDV1 with TRDJ1; 7 nucleotides align to TRDD3. J gave up 7 bases and V 1 base, and 18 bases lay outside the gene matches. Germline V lookup: CDR1 TSWWSYY, CDR2 QGS. This CDR3 is 18 amino acids long. The CDR3 DNA sequence: TGTGCTCTTGGGGAACCGGACTACTCGCTGGATACGATGGGTAAACTCATCTTT. Translation gives CALGEPDYSLDTMGKLIF.

The gene calls are TRDV1 and TRDJ1; tentatively, D is TRDD3 (6 bases). Trimming cost V 1 base and J 0 bases, with 18 bases left between them. The CDR3 is made up of 18 amino acids. Germline V gene sequence: CDR1 TSWWSYY, CDR2 QGS. CDR3: CALGERGRDWKYTDKLIF. As DNA, the CDR3 is TGTGCTCTTGGGGAACGGGGGAGGGACTGGAAGTACACCGATAAACTCATCTTT.

This chain uses TRDV3 with TRDJ1, with 11 bases aligning to TRDD3. Trimming at V came to 4 bases and at J to 0 bases, leaving 19 bases not matched to a gene. The CDR3 spans 19 residues. The germline V gene has CDR1 TVYSNPD and CDR2 GDNSRS (reference sequence). The CDR3 reads CASLLRRVAGGYYTDKLIF. Written as DNA, the CDR3 is TGTGCCTCTCTCCTACGACGGGTAGCTGGGGGATACTACACCGATAAACTCATCTTT.

This sequence joins TRDV1 and TRDJ1; 10 bases line up with TRDD3. With V trimmed by 0 bases and J by 1 base, 20 bases remained unmatched. This CDR3 is 22 amino acids long. CDR1 TSWWSYY and CDR2 QGS come from the germline V gene. DNA for the CDR3: TGTGCTCTTGGGGAACTAGATAAAAGGGACTACGTACTGGGGGATGGCACCGATAAACTCATCTTT. As protein: CALGELDKRDYVLGDGTDKLIF.